One sample yielded the 5 T cell receptor beta chains listed below, sequenced in a study of shared clonotypes between healthy human individuals. TCRdb keeps only in-frame clones here, not all; method: immunoSEQ multiplex PCR. Of about 2 million clones in the sample, approximately 95% were seen once. Naive CD8 cells were CD45RO-negative, positively selected for CCR7, excluding terminally differentiated effector memory CD45RA+ cells. Specimen: naive CD8+ T cells sorted from blood. Receptors were obtained from a man between 18 and 35 years old in good health.

This chain uses TRBV4-1 with TRBJ2-5; tentatively, D is TRBD1 or TRBD2 (5 bases each). The V gene's germline CDR1 is MGHRA and CDR2 YSYEKL. The CDR3 has 17 amino acids. V was cut by 0 bases and J by 0 bases, with 14 bases left in between. CDR3 in amino acids: CASSQEPPGLNQETQYF. CDR3 in DNA: TGCGCCAGCAGCCAAGAACCCCCGGGGCTGAACCAAGAGACCCAGTACTTC.

The chain combines TRBV7-9 with TRBJ2-1; D unresolved. V dropped 2 bases and J dropped 10 bases, with 9 bases sitting between them. CDR3 length: 12 amino acids. Germline CDR1 SEHNR, CDR2 FQNEAQ (reference sequence). The CDR3 here is CASSLPSAEQFF. In DNA form, the CDR3 reads TGTGCCAGCAGCTTACCCTCGGCGGAGCAGTTCTTC. The full variable domain, rest sourced from reference TRBV7-9 and TRBJ2-1, is DTGVSQNPRHKITKRGQNVTFRCDPISEHNRLYWYRQTLGQGPEFLTYFQNEAQLEKSRLLSDRFSAERPKGSFSTLEIQRTEQGDSAMYLCASSLPSAEQFFGPGTRLTVL.

The chain joins TRBV6-5 to TRBJ2-1; 7 bases fit TRBD1. Trimming at V came to 4 bases and at J to 6 bases, leaving 6 bases not matched to a gene. Germline V gene data show CDR1 as MNHEY and CDR2 as SVGAGI. This CDR3 has 14 amino acids. The CDR3 DNA reads TGTGCCAGCAGTTGGGGACAGAGGCTCAATGAGCAGTTCTTC. Amino acid sequence: CASSWGQRLNEQFF.

V gene TRBV5-6 combines with J gene TRBJ1-1, with D maybe TRBD1 (6 bases). This CDR3 has 14 amino acids. Trimming took off 4 bases at V and 4 bases at J, with 14 bases between the two ends. CDR1 is SGHDT and CDR2 is YYEEEE in the germline V gene. Written as DNA, the CDR3 is TGTGCCAGCAGCATGAGGGGGGCGGGCACTGAAGCTTTCTTT. This codes for CASSMRGAGTEAFF.

This chain connects TRBV5-6 to TRBJ2-7; D uncertain. The ends were cut back, 2 bases at V and 7 bases at J, with 10 bases in the middle. The CDR3 contains 12 residues. Germline V lookup: CDR1 SGHDT, CDR2 YYEEEE. The CDR3 spells CASSLPASEQYF. CDR3 DNA: TGTGCCAGCAGCTTACCAGCTAGTGAGCAGTACTTC.